This TCR beta chain stems from a study of low-dose radiotherapy and immunotherapy resistance in tumors. Study summary: A total of 6.5 Gy was given to Cohort 1 as 0.5 Gy per fraction every 2 weeks. Treatment included intravenous cyclophosphamide dosed at 200 mg/m2 every two weeks, one day before radiation and immunotherapy.

TRAV and TRBV primers primed cDNA for both TCRalpha and TCRbeta. TCRs were amplified for roughly 20 PCR cycles with a constant-region primer and V-primer adapter. MiXCR was run by TCRdb on the reads, yielding one entry per CDR3 protein. This sample yields about 91,000 distinct CDR3 sequences, of which around 20% are seen a single time; 9.5% to 15% belongs to the top ten. This clonotype was detected ten times or more. The V gene's germline CDR1 is PRHDT and CDR2 FYEKMQ (reference sequence). Germline trimming cut 5 bases from V and 2 bases from J; bases unmatched to any gene: 5. CDR3 size: 15 residues. Time point reported: after trial treatment. The treatment is: LDRT plus nivolumab, ipilimumab, low-dose cyclophosphamide and aspirin (RACIN trial). Nivolumab, ipilimumab, aspirin, low-dose cyclophosphamide and low-dose radiotherapy were given to donors.

The TCR comes from a female donor with ovarian cancer. Sample: PBMCs, taken after low-dose radiotherapy plus immunotherapy. The chain carries TRBV13 and TRBJ2-3, with 9 bases matching TRBD1. The CDR3 reads CASSNRTGDTDTQYF. As DNA, the CDR3 is TGTGCCAGCAGCAATCGGACAGGGGACACAGATACGCAGTATTTT.